The 14 T cell receptor beta chains in this list originate from one sample, sequenced in a study of control samples from healthy donors and cancer patients. This table comes from immunoSEQ multiplex PCR, and its TCRdb copy is limited to in-frame clones, with some not included. The sample lists 100,000 or so clones, over 60% occurring once. Sample: blood. These receptors were collected from a woman younger than 45 in good health.

CDR3 sequence (DNA): TGTGCCAGTAGCACAAAGGGGAATTCACCCCTCCACTTT. Translating gives CASSTKGNSPLHF. This chain uses TRBV19 with TRBJ1-6; weak D call: TRBD1 (5 bases). Per the germline V gene, CDR1 is LNHDA and CDR2 is SQIVND (reference sequence). The V gene lost 6 bases and the J gene lost 7 bases, with 10 bases spanning the gap. The CDR3 has 13 amino acids.

In its sample, this clone was seen a few times. The V and J genes are TRBV6-2 or TRBV6-3 and TRBJ2-7, with D perhaps assigned TRBD1 or TRBD2 (5 bases each). V lost 2 bases to trimming and J lost 3 bases, with 14 bases between them. The CDR3 contains 15 residues. Looked up from germline, CDR1 is MNHEY and CDR2 is SVGEGT. As DNA, the CDR3 is TGTGCCAGCAGTTACAGGTCAGGGACCATCTACGAGCAGTACTTC. It is translated as CASSYRSGTIYEQYF.

This clone was seen once. This chain uses TRBV23-1 with TRBJ2-1; 9 bases agree with TRBD2. TRBV23-1 is treated as an ORF (open reading frame) with a function not yet certain. The CDR3 has 15 amino acids. The V and J ends lost 9 bases and 8 bases, in that order; junction bases with no gene match: 14. The CDR3, as DNA: TGCGCCAGAGGCCCCTCGGCGGGGGGGCCGCATGAGCAGTTCTTC. Amino acids: CARGPSAGGPHEQFF.

A few counts support this clone. The J gene is TRBJ2-7, the V gene TRBV11-2; D is undetermined. The germline V gene encodes CDR1 SGHAT and CDR2 FQNNGV. Trimming cost V 5 bases and J 3 bases, with 5 bases left between them. This CDR3 is 11 amino acids long. The DNA of the CDR3 is TGTGCCAGCAGCGGTAACTACGAGCAGTACTTC. Translation: CASSGNYEQYF.

V is TRBV5-1 and J is TRBJ2-1, with D perhaps given as TRBD1 or TRBD2 (5 bases each). V gave up 5 bases and J gave up 1 base, with 13 bases separating them. Germline V gene sequence: CDR1 SGHRS, CDR2 YFSETQ. The CDR3 is 15 amino acids. The CDR3 nucleotides are TGCGCCAGCAGATCTAATGGGGGATCCTACAATGAGCAGTTCTTC. It specifies CASRSNGGSYNEQFF.

V gene TRBV25-1 combines with J gene TRBJ2-3, with 11 bases lining up with TRBD2. The V and J ends lost 2 bases and 7 bases, in that order; junction bases with no gene match: 14. There are 18 residues in the CDR3. Germline-derived CDR1 and CDR2 are MGHDK and SYGVNS. CDR3 sequence (DNA): TGTGCCAGCAGTGAACCCGGAAAGTTAGCGGGGGGGCGACATACGCAGTATTTT. Its protein product is CASSEPGKLAGGRHTQYF.

DNA of the CDR3: TGTGCCAGCTCACCAGCAGGCTCTGGAAACACCATATATTTT. Translating it yields CASSPAGSGNTIYF. The chain combines TRBV18 with TRBJ1-3; D is uncertain. The CDR3 is made up of 14 amino acids. The V and J ends lost 2 bases and 0 bases respectively, with 5 bases between them. CDR1 and CDR2 from the germline V gene are KGHSH and LQKENI.

The sample holds a few counts of this clone. The rearrangement links TRBV29-1 to TRBJ2-3; D ambiguous. Trimming stripped 4 bases from V and 2 bases from J, with 7 bases between. The CDR3 sequence is 12 residues long. Germline CDR1 reads SQVTM; CDR2 reads ANQGSEA. The chain's CDR3 is CSVVAATDTQYF. The CDR3 DNA sequence: TGCAGCGTTGTGGCTGCCACAGATACGCAGTATTTT.

This clone was seen a few times. CDR3 bases: TGTGCCAGCAGCCCAGAGGGACAGGGGTATGAAAAACTGTTTTTT. Its protein is CASSPEGQGYEKLFF. The chain recombines TRBV9 with TRBJ1-4, with TRBD1 matching over 10 bases. Unmatched junction bases numbered 6, after V lost 4 bases and J lost 6 bases. CDR1 is SGDLS, CDR2 YYNGEE, per germline. CDR3 length equals 15 residues.

The chain combines TRBV5-4 with TRBJ2-3; possibly TRBD1 or TRBD2 for D (5 bases each). Germline V gene lookup returns CDR1 SGHNT and CDR2 YYREEE (reference sequence). With 5 bases removed from V and 2 bases from J, the gap between germline ends came to 15 bases. The CDR3 is 15 residues long. CDR3 in DNA: TGTGCCAGCAGGGGTCCGGGACCGAACACAGATACGCAGTATTTT. Encoded protein: CASRGPGPNTDTQYF.

The table lists this clone with a count of one. This chain uses TRBV30 with TRBJ2-5; D remains unclear. The CDR3 has 11 amino acids. Trimming stripped 4 bases from V and 1 base from J, with 4 bases between. Germline V lookup: CDR1 GTSNPN, CDR2 SVGIG (reference sequence). CDR3 in DNA: TGTGCCTGGAACCGCCAAGAGACCCAGTACTTC. This codes for CAWNRQETQYF.

In DNA form, the CDR3 reads TGTGCCAGCAGCGGACTGACGCTTGGCTACACCTTC. It encodes CASSGLTLGYTF. The chain uses TRBV9 and TRBJ1-2; D not certain. Germline CDR1 SGDLS, CDR2 YYNGEE. V was trimmed by 3 bases and J by 7 bases, leaving 10 bases between them. The CDR3 runs to 12 residues.

V gene TRBV5-1 combines with J gene TRBJ1-2; 9 nucleotides agree with TRBD1. This CDR3 is 13 amino acids long. Germline CDR1 is SGHRS and CDR2 is YFSETQ. Trimming took 0 bases from V and 8 from J; bases not matched to a gene: 2. CDR3 region: CASSLGTGVGYTF. The CDR3, as DNA: TGCGCCAGCAGCTTGGGGACAGGGGTAGGCTACACCTTC.

The rearrangement links TRBV7-6 to TRBJ2-7, with D hard to call. CDR3 length: 13 amino acids. With 0 bases removed from V and 3 bases from J, the gap between germline ends came to 6 bases. The germline gives CDR1 SGHVS, CDR2 FNYEAQ. The CDR3 DNA sequence: TGTGCCAGCAGCTTAGCGGGCAGCTACGAGCAGTACTTC. It is translated as CASSLAGSYEQYF.